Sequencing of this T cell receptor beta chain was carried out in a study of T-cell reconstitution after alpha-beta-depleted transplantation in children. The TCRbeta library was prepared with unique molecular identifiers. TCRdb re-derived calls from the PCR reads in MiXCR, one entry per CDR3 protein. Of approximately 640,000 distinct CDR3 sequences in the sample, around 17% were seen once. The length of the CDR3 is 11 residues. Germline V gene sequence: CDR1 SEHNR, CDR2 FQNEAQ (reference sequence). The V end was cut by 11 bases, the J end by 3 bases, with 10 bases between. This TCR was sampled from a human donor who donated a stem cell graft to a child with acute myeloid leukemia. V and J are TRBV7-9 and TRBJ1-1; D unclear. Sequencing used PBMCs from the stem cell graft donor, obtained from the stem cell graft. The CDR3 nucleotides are TGTGCCTCGGGAGAGTACACTGAAGCTTTCTTT. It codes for CASGEYTEAFF.